Below, one T cell receptor (beta chain) is given with its context. Its specificity is unknown. V lost 2 bases to trimming and J lost 1 base, with 7 bases between them. Per the germline V gene, CDR1 is SGHTA and CDR2 is FQGTGA. CDR3 length equals 14 residues. TCR alpha and TCR beta cDNA libraries carrying sample barcodes and UMIs came from 5'RACE with constant-segment primers. TCRdb re-derived calls from the 5' RACE reads in MiXCR, one entry per CDR3 protein. In the table there are more than 450,000 distinct CDR3 sequences, roughly 18% of which are singletons. This sample is drawn from a study of T-cell memory formation after mild COVID-19. General study findings and limits: Memory cells collected pre-infection included some clones that later responded, suggesting cross-reactive memory joined. There was no confirmation that second-wave clones peaking on day 37 were SARS-CoV-2 specific. Later expanders leaned CD4+, whereas day 15 to 85 contracting clones were balanced CD4/CD8.

This receptor was identified in an adult woman who had mild COVID-19 (a few samples of this study predate the infection). Cell type and time point are not known. V is TRBV7-3 and J is TRBJ2-3; no reliable D call. Sequencing was performed on PBMCs or a T cell subset sorted from them (not recorded which). CDR3 in DNA: TGTGCCAGCAGCTTAGGGGTGGGCACAGATACGCAGTATTTT. Translated, it gives CASSLGVGTDTQYF.